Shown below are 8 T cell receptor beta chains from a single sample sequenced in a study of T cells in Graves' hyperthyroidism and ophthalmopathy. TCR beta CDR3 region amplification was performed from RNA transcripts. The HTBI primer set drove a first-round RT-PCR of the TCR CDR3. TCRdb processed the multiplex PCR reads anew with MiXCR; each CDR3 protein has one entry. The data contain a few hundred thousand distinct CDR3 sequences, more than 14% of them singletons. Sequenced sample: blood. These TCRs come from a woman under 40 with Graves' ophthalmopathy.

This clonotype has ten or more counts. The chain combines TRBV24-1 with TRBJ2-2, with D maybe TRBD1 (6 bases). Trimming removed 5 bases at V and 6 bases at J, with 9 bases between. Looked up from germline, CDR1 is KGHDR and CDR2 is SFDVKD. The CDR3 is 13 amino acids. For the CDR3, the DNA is TGTGCCACCAGTGCAGCAGGGGCCGGGGAGCTGTTTTTT. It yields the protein CATSAAGAGELFF.

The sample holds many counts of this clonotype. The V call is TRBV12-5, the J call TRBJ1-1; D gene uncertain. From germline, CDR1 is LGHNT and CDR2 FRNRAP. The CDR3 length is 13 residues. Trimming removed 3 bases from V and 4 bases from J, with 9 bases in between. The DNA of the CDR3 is TGTGCTAGTGGTTTTTCGGGTGGCACTGAAGCTTTCTTT. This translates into CASGFSGGTEAFF.

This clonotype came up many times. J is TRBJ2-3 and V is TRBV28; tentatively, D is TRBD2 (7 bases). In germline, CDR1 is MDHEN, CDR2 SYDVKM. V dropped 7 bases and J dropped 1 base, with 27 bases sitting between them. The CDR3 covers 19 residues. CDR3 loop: CASMGGGVGGKGRTDTQYF. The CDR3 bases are TGTGCCAGCATGGGAGGGGGGGTAGGAGGGAAAGGGCGCACAGATACGCAGTATTTT.

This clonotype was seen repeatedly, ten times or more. Here the CDR3 DNA reads TGTGCCAGCAGTGACCGACAGAGCTCTGGAAACACCATATATTTT. Encoded protein: CASSDRQSSGNTIYF. The genes are TRBV6-1 and TRBJ1-3, with D perhaps TRBD1 (5 bases). This CDR3 has 15 residues. V shed 3 bases and J shed 0 bases, with 9 bases lying between them. The germline CDR1 and CDR2 sequences are MNHNS and SASEGT.

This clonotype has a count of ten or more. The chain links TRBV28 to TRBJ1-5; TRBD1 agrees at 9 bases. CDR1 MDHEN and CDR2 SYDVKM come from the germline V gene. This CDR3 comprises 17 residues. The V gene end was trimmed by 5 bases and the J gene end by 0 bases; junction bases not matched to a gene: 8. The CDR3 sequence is CASSLTGGDISNQPQHF. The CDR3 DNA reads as TGTGCCAGCAGTCTGACAGGGGGGGACATTAGCAATCAGCCCCAGCATTTT.

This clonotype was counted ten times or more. CDR3 DNA: TGTGCCAGCAGCTCCAGATTTGGGGGCAGCACAGATACGCAGTATTTT. This sequence encodes CASSSRFGGSTDTQYF. V usage is TRBV7-9 and J usage is TRBJ2-3, with D perhaps matching TRBD1 (6 bases). The CDR3 is made up of 16 amino acids. V lost 4 bases to trimming and J lost 0 bases, with 14 bases between them. Looked up from germline, CDR1 is SEHNR and CDR2 is FQNEAQ (reference sequence).

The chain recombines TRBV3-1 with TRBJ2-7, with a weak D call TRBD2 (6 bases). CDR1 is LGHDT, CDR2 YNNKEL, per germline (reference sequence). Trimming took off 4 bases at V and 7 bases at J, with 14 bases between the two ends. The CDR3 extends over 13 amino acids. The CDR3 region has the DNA TGTGCCAGCAGCCGAGGGTCCGGGGGTGAGCAGTACTTC. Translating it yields CASSRGSGGEQYF.

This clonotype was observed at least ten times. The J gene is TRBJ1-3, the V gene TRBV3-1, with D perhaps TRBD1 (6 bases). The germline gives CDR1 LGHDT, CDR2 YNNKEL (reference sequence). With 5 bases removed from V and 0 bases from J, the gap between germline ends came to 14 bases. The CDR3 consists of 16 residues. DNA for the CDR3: TGTGCCAGCAGCGATACGGGACAAGCCTCTGGAAACACCATATATTTT. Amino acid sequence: CASSDTGQASGNTIYF. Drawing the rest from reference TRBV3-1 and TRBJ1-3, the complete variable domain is DTAVSQTPKYLVTQMGNDKSIKCEQNLGHDTMYWYKQDSKKFLKIMFSYNNKELIINETVPNRFSPKSPDKAHLNLHINSLELGDSAVYFCASSDTGQASGNTIYFGEGSWLTVV.